Here is one TCR beta chain with its context. Its antigen remains unknown. The PCR contained 60 Vbeta and 13 Jbeta primers. Here immunoSEQ multiplex PCR was the method, and the copy in TCRdb shows in-frame clones only, minus some. With around 200,000 clones in the sample, the ten largest clones hold approximately 0.8%. This sample is drawn from a study of cytomegalovirus exposure and HLA in healthy donors. Overall study results and limits: Reportedly, HLA-A and HLA-B alleles of most subjects were accurately predicted from TCR beta.

The receptor was isolated from a woman aged 18 to 35 in good health and CMV-seropositive. The sequenced sample consisted of PBMCs.

The CDR3 DNA is TGCGCCAGCAGTGAGAATCTAGCCAAAAACATTCAGTACTTC. Translating it yields CASSENLAKNIQYF. The chain joins TRBV10-1 to TRBJ2-4; D call uncertain. This CDR3 is 14 amino acids long. Germline CDR1 reads WNHNN; CDR2 reads SYGVQD (reference sequence). Trimming removed 2 bases from V and 0 bases from J, with 5 bases in between.